This TCR beta chain was identified during a study of blood T cell repertoires in COVID-19. Study as a whole: Material from acute and convalescent COVID-19 was sourced from the United States, Italy and Spain. T cells, B-cell-depleted T cells, or PBMCs provided the cDNA or gDNA that served as material.

CDR3 length equals 13 residues. The V gene end was trimmed by 4 bases and the J gene end by 8 bases; junction bases not matched to a gene: 4. Germline loops: CDR1 LGHDT, CDR2 YNNKEL (reference sequence). Study processing details: Nucleated cell number was recorded as an estimate derived from reference gene primer amplification. The protocol was immunoSEQ multiplex PCR, while the TCRdb copy is restricted to in-frame clones and leaves out a portion. V and J calls and clone size come straight from that table; D and trimming were deduced from the DNA. The sample holds roughly 310,000 clones; over 75% are singletons and the top ten take approximately 4%.

This receptor was identified in a woman between 45 and 60 years old with active or convalescent COVID-19. The chain employs TRBV3-1 (or the pseudogene TRBV3-2) and TRBJ1-2; TRBD1 matches at 10 bases. The sequencing sample was made of peripheral blood. In nucleotides, the CDR3 is TGTGCCAGCAGCCCTCCGGGACAGGGGGGCTACACCTTC. Translated, it gives CASSPPGQGGYTF.